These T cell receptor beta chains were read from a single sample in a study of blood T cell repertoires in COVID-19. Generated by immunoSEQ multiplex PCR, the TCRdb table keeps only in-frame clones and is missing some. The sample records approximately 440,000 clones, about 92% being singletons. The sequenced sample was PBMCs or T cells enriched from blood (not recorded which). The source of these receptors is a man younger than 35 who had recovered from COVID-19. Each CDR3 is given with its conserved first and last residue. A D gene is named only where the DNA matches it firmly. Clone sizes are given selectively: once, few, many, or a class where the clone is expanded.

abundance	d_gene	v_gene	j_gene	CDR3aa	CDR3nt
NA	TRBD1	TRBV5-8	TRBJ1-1	CASSLGQGGTEAFF	TGTGCCAGCAGCTTGGGACAGGGAGGAACTGAAGCTTTCTTT
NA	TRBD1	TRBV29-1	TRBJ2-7	CSVEPGQGLSEQYF	TGCAGCGTTGAGCCGGGACAGGGGTTAAGCGAGCAGTACTTC
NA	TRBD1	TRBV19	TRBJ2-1	CASRKTFGTGSYEQFF	TGTGCCAGTAGAAAGACGTTTGGGACAGGGTCATATGAGCAGTTCTTC
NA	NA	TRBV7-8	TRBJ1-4	CASSLEERAYEKLFF	TGTGCCAGCAGCTTAGAAGAGAGAGCTTATGAAAAACTGTTTTTT
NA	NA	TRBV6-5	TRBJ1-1	CASSIQANTEAFF	TGTGCCAGCAGTATCCAGGCGAACACTGAAGCTTTCTTT
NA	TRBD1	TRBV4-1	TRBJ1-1	CASSQDQGATEAFF	TGCGCCAGCAGCCAAGATCAGGGGGCCACTGAAGCTTTCTTT
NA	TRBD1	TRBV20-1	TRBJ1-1	CSAREDREAFF	TGCAGTGCTAGAGAGGACAGGGAGGCTTTCTTT
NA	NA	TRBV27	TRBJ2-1	CASSFSGDSYNEQFF	TGTGCCAGCAGTTTTTCAGGGGATTCGTACAATGAGCAGTTCTTC
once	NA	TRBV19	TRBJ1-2	CASSNGGHPNYGYTF	TGTGCCAGTAGTAATGGGGGACATCCTAACTATGGCTACACCTTC
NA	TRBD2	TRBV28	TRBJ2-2	CASSPFGGGGRTLDPRAGELFF	TGTGCCAGCAGTCCCTTTGGCGGGGGCGGGAGGACCCTTGACCCGAGGGCCGGGGAGCTGTTTTTT
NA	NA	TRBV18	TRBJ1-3	CASSPTRGGDSGNTIYF	TGTGCCAGCTCACCAACTCGAGGGGGTGACTCTGGAAACACCATATATTTT
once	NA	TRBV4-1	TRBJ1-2	CASSPSTGNYGYTF	TGCGCCAGCAGCCCCTCCACAGGGAACTATGGCTACACCTTC
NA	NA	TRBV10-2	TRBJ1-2	CASTDLYGYTF	TGCGCCAGCACCGACTTATATGGCTACACCTTC
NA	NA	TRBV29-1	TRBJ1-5	CSVTFGGAGNQPQHF	TGCAGCGTAACGTTCGGGGGGGCTGGCAATCAGCCCCAGCATTTT
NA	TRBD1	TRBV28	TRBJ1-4	CASSLQGATNEKLFF	TGTGCCAGCAGTTTACAGGGGGCAACTAATGAAAAACTGTTTTTT
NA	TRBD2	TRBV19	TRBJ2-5	CASSPGLAGVETQYF	TGTGCCAGTAGCCCGGGACTAGCGGGAGTGGAGACCCAGTACTTC
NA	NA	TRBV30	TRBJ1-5	CAWKGESNQPQHF	TGTGCCTGGAAGGGGGAAAGCAATCAGCCCCAGCATTTT
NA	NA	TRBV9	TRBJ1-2	CASSPDPGHYGYTF	TGTGCCAGCAGCCCAGACCCCGGACATTATGGCTACACCTTC
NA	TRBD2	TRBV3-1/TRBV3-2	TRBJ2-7	CASSPRLATTYEQYF	TGTGCCAGCAGCCCACGACTAGCGACTACCTACGAGCAGTACTTC
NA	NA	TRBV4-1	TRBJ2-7	CASSQFSQGRYGYEQYF	TGCGCCAGCAGCCAATTTTCGCAGGGCCGTTATGGCTACGAGCAGTACTTC
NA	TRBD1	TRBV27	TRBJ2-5	CASRAGDRGAKETQYF	TGTGCCAGCAGAGCCGGGGACAGGGGGGCGAAAGAGACCCAGTACTTC
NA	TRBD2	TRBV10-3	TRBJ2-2	CAISRLAGGKNTGELFF	TGTGCCATCAGTCGACTAGCGGGAGGAAAGAACACCGGGGAGCTGTTTTTT
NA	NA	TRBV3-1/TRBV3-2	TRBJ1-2	CASSQGYRDNGYTF	TGTGCCAGCAGCCAAGGCTACAGGGACAATGGCTACACCTTC
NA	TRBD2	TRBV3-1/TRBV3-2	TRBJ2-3	CASGAGLGVSDTQYF	TGTGCCAGTGGGGCGGGACTAGGTGTTTCAGATACGCAGTATTTT
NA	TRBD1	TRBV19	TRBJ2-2	CASQQGADTGELFF	TGTGCCAGCCAGCAGGGGGCGGACACCGGGGAGCTGTTTTTT
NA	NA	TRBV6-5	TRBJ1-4	CASTTGFATNEKLFF	TGTGCCAGCACGACGGGTTTCGCGACTAATGAAAAACTGTTTTTT
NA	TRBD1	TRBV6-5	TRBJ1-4	CASRPVQGFNEKLFF	TGTGCCAGCAGACCCGTACAGGGGTTTAATGAAAAACTGTTTTTT
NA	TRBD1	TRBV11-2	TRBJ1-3	CASSATGQGGNTIYF	TGTGCCAGCAGCGCCACGGGACAGGGGGGAAACACCATATATTTT
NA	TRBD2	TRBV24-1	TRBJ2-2	CATAFAGGPPGELFF	TGTGCCACCGCTTTTGCGGGAGGGCCCCCTGGGGAGCTGTTTTTT
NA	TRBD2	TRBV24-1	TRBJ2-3	CATSDKRGGTDTQYF	TGTGCCACCAGTGACAAGCGGGGGGGCACAGATACGCAGTATTTT
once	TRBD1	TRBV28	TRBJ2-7	CASSPSSWTGVREQYF	TGTGCCAGCAGTCCCTCCTCCTGGACAGGGGTGAGAGAGCAGTACTTC
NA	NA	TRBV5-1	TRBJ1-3	CASSLTGPSMSSGNTIYF	TGCGCCAGCAGCTTGACAGGGCCTAGCATGAGCTCTGGAAACACCATATATTTT
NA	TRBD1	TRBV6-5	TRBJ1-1	CASSHQGQMNTEAFF	TGTGCCAGCAGCCACCAGGGACAGATGAACACTGAAGCTTTCTTT
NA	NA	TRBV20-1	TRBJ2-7	CSASWAGRAYEQYF	TGCAGTGCTAGTTGGGCGGGAAGGGCCTACGAGCAGTACTTC
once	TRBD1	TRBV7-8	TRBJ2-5	CASSLRQGWETQYF	TGTGCCAGCAGCCTCCGACAGGGGTGGGAGACCCAGTACTTC
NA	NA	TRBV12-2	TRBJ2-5	CASRLKSKTSADQETQYF	TGTGCAAGTCGCTTAAAAAGCAAGACTAGCGCAGACCAAGAGACCCAGTACTTC
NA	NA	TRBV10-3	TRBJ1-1	CAISTTGGTEAFF	TGTGCCATCAGCACGACGGGGGGCACTGAAGCTTTCTTT
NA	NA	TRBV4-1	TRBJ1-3	CASSQGFLRLENTIYF	TGCGCCAGCAGCCAAGGCTTTTTGAGGTTGGAAAACACCATATATTTT
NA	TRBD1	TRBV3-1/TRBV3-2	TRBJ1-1	CASSRTGGPGEAFF	TGTGCCAGCAGCCGGACAGGAGGGCCGGGTGAAGCTTTCTTT
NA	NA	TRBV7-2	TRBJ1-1	CASSLSPGVNTEAFF	TGTGCCAGCAGCCTGTCCCCAGGGGTTAACACTGAAGCTTTCTTT
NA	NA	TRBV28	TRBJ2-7	CASSLLADEQYF	TGTGCCAGCAGTTTACTAGCTGACGAGCAGTACTTC
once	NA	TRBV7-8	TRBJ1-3	CASRGGSGNTIYF	TGTGCCAGCAGGGGGGGCTCTGGAAACACCATATATTTT
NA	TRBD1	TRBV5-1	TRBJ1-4	CASSLVGTGIGEKLFF	TGCGCCAGCAGCTTGGTCGGGACAGGGATAGGTGAAAAACTGTTTTTT
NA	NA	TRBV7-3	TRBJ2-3	CASSFGGIADTQYF	TGTGCCAGCAGCTTCGGCGGGATCGCAGATACGCAGTATTTT
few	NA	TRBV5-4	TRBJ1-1	CASSTTGGGTEAFF	TGTGCCAGCTCCACGACAGGTGGGGGCACTGAAGCTTTCTTT
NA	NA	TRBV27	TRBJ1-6	CASSIIDGEIGNSPLHF	TGTGCCAGCAGCATAATTGACGGGGAAATAGGGAATTCACCCCTCCACTTT
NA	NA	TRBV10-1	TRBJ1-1	CASSEVRTLPMNTEAFF	TGCGCCAGCAGTGAGGTAAGGACACTCCCAATGAACACTGAAGCTTTCTTT
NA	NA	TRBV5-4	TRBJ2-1	CASSLGGSSYNEQFF	TGTGCCAGCAGCCTAGGTGGGAGCTCCTACAATGAGCAGTTCTTC
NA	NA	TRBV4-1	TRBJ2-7	CASSQVPGLSIHF	TGCGCCAGCAGCCAAGTTCCAGGGTTGAGTATACACTTC
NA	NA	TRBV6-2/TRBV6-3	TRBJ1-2	CASSAELANYGYTF	TGTGCCAGCAGCGCCGAGCTAGCTAACTATGGCTACACCTTC